This passage covers 7 T cell receptor beta chains from one sample sequenced in a study of cytomegalovirus exposure and HLA in healthy donors (TCRdb year 2017). Receptor libraries were prepared by the immunoSEQ multiplex PCR assay. The multiplex PCR relied on a mix of 60 forward primers for TCR Vbeta segments and 13 reverse primers for TCR Jbeta segments. As stored in TCRdb, this immuneACCESS dataset retains in-frame rearrangements with V and J assigned. A fraction of the clones does not appear; measured against another copy, unresolved V genes explain less than half of the discrepancy, and the remainder lacks a known reason. This sample gives over 200,000 clones in total; roughly 79% of them show up just once. Over 1.5% of the sample comes from the top ten. The sequencing sample was made of PBMCs. These receptors were obtained from a male donor in good health and CMV-seronegative.

The rearrangement joins TRBV27 to TRBJ2-1; D is perhaps TRBD2 (6 bases). Trimming left V 5 bases short and J 7 bases short, with 21 bases between. Germline V lookup: CDR1 MNHEY, CDR2 SMNVEV (reference sequence). This CDR3 has 16 residues. DNA of the CDR3: TGTGCCAGCAGTCCTCACGGGAGCCAGTGGGTGAATGAGCAGTTCTTC. Amino acids: CASSPHGSQWVNEQFF.

This clone has just a few counts. This same CDR3 is encoded by further DNA sequences in the sample. The J gene is TRBJ2-5, the V gene TRBV19; 10 nucleotides line up with TRBD1. V lost 2 bases and J lost 5; bases outside the gene matches: 5. Germline V gene sequence: CDR1 LNHDA, CDR2 SQIVND (reference sequence). CDR3 length: 15 amino acids. CDR3 nucleotide sequence: TGTGCCAGTAGTATATCCCGGGACAGGGGCGAGACCCAGTACTTC. As protein: CASSISRDRGETQYF.

V is TRBV7-2 and J is TRBJ2-2; 7 nucleotides line up with TRBD2. This CDR3 spans 18 amino acids. V dropped 5 bases and J dropped 0; count of bases not matched to a gene: 12. The germline CDR1 and CDR2 sequences are SGHTA and FQGNSA. CDR3 amino acids: CASSLVEFRGANTGELFF. CDR3 coding DNA: TGTGCCAGCAGCCTCGTGGAGTTTCGGGGGGCGAACACCGGGGAGCTGTTTTTT.

This clone was seen more than once but under ten times. The chain links TRBV7-9 to TRBJ1-6; 10 bases map to TRBD1. V trimming: 5 bases; J trimming: 8 bases; junction bases outside the gene matches: 3. There are 14 residues in the CDR3. The germline V gene encodes CDR1 SEHNR and CDR2 FQNEAQ (reference sequence). The CDR3 sequence: CASSQTGGDSPLHF. In DNA form, the CDR3 reads TGTGCCAGCAGCCAGACAGGGGGCGATTCACCCCTCCACTTT.

V and J are TRBV27 and TRBJ2-5; the D gene is possibly TRBD1 (8 bases). With 8 bases removed from V and 4 bases from J, the gap between germline ends came to 14 bases. Germline V gene lookup returns CDR1 MNHEY and CDR2 SMNVEV (reference sequence). This CDR3 contains 13 residues. The CDR3 loop is CASGNRGGETQYF. The CDR3 DNA reads as TGTGCCAGCGGTAACAGGGGGGGAGAGACCCAGTACTTC.

This chain uses TRBV5-1 with TRBJ2-7; perhaps TRBD1 as D (5 bases). CDR3 length: 14 amino acids. Per the germline V gene, CDR1 is SGHRS and CDR2 is YFSETQ. V gave up 0 bases and J gave up 0 bases, with 7 bases separating them. The DNA of the CDR3 is TGCGCCAGCAGCTTGGAGGGGTCCTCCTACGAGCAGTACTTC. Translation gives CASSLEGSSYEQYF.

The chain has TRBV4-3 and TRBJ2-5, with D possibly being TRBD1 (5 bases). The germline V and J ends were trimmed by 4 bases and 6 bases, with 15 bases remaining between them. Germline lookup yields CDR1 LGHNA and CDR2 YSLEER. The CDR3 is made up of 14 amino acids. The CDR3, as DNA: TGCGCCAGCAGCCGTACCAGGGTGGAGAAGACCCAGTACTTC. Protein: CASSRTRVEKTQYF.